The rows below give T cell receptor beta chains drawn from one sample of a study of circulating and synovial CD4+ cells in juvenile arthritis. Produced via immunoSEQ multiplex PCR; TCRdb's table is partial and in-frame only. The data contain a few thousand clones, about 90% of them seen just once; the ten biggest clones take up under 4.5%. Sequencing used HLA-DR+ CD4+ T cells from blood. All receptors come from a human donor with juvenile idiopathic arthritis. CDR3s include the opening cysteine and the closing phenylalanine or tryptophan. A D gene is named only where the DNA matches it firmly. Some rows mark clone size as missing; the rest say once, few, many or name a class of expanded clone.

v_gene	abundance	d_gene	len	j_gene	CDR3nt	CDR3aa
TRBV6-1	NA	NA	14	TRBJ1-2	TGTGCCAGCAGTGAAGCGCAGGGGATAGATGGCTACACCTTC	CASSEAQGIDGYTF
TRBV4-1	NA	NA	13	TRBJ1-4	TGCGCCAGCAGCCAAGTCGGGAATGAAAAACTGTTTTTT	CASSQVGNEKLFF
TRBV29-1	NA	NA	13	TRBJ2-7	TGCAGCGTTGCCAGGGGATTGACCTACGAGCAGTACTTC	CSVARGLTYEQYF
TRBV5-4	NA	TRBD1	16	TRBJ2-1	TGTGCCAGCAGCCCGCCGGGGACAGGGGCCAACAATGAGCAGTTCTTC	CASSPPGTGANNEQFF
TRBV5-1	NA	NA	17	TRBJ2-4	TGCGCCAGCAGCTTGGGACAGCCCTCGGGTAACAAAAACATTCAGTACTTC	CASSLGQPSGNKNIQYF
TRBV4-1	NA	NA	13	TRBJ2-1	TGCGCCAGCAGCCAACCGGCCTACAATGAGCAGTTCTTC	CASSQPAYNEQFF
TRBV29-1	NA	TRBD1	15	TRBJ2-7	TGCAGCGTTGAAGAGGGGGACAGGGCTACCTACGAGCAGTACTTC	CSVEEGDRATYEQYF
TRBV12-5	NA	TRBD1	17	TRBJ1-1	TGTGCTAGTGGTTTGGAACCGGGACAGGGGTTTTGGACTGAAGCTTTCTTT	CASGLEPGQGFWTEAFF
TRBV5-4	NA	TRBD2	17	TRBJ2-3	TGTGCCAGCACGGCGGCTAGCGGGGGGCTGATAGGTAATACGCAGTATTTT	CASTAASGGLIGNTQYF
TRBV9	NA	NA	15	TRBJ1-6	TGTGCCAGCAGCGTAGAGGCGGGGTATAATTCACCCCTCCACTTT	CASSVEAGYNSPLHF
TRBV6-6	NA	TRBD2	12	TRBJ2-3	TGTGCCAGCTCGGGGGGGGCAGATACGCAGTATTTT	CASSGGADTQYF
TRBV9	NA	TRBD2	17	TRBJ2-2	TGTGCCAGCAGCGCCCGTTTGGGAGGGGAGGGAACCGGGGAGCTGTTTTTT	CASSARLGGEGTGELFF
TRBV7-2	once	NA	15	TRBJ1-2	TGTGCCAGCAGCTTCGACCGGGGTGAAAACTATGGCTACACCTTC	CASSFDRGENYGYTF
TRBV7-6	few	TRBD1	19	TRBJ1-6	TGTGCCAGCAGCTTAAGGAGTAGCTTGGGACAGGTCTATAATTCCCCCCTCCACTTT	CASSLRSSLGQVYNSPLHF
TRBV29-1	NA	NA	17	TRBJ1-1	TGCAGCGGCCTCCATGGAGGGCCTGGCCACGGCGACACTGAAGCTTTCTTT	CSGLHGGPGHGDTEAFF
TRBV5-6	NA	TRBD1	14	TRBJ1-2	TGTGCCAGCAGCTTGGAGACAGGGAACTATGGCTACACCTTC	CASSLETGNYGYTF
TRBV9	NA	TRBD2	14	TRBJ2-7	TGTGCCAGCGGTAGACTAGCGGACTCCTACGAGCAGTACTTC	CASGRLADSYEQYF
TRBV6-1	NA	NA	13	TRBJ1-2	TGTGCCAGCAGTATACACGGTCAGGATGGCTACACCTTC	CASSIHGQDGYTF
TRBV6-1	NA	TRBD1	14	TRBJ2-1	TGTGCCAGCAGTGAAGCAAGGGGGCAGTTGGAGCAGTTCTTC	CASSEARGQLEQFF
TRBV7-9	NA	NA	12	TRBJ1-4	TGTGCCAGCCGGGAGAGGGATGAAAAACTGTTTTTT	CASRERDEKLFF